What follows are 4 T cell receptor beta chains derived from one specimen sequenced in a study of blood T cell repertoires in COVID-19. Measured with immunoSEQ multiplex PCR; TCRdb has only the in-frame clones, and not every one. The table records 15,000 to 20,000 clones, 91% of them present only once. Sequenced: peripheral blood. These receptor sequences come from a human donor in a cohort sampled during active COVID-19.

This chain joins TRBV6-2 or TRBV6-3 and TRBJ1-4; the match to TRBD1 covers 9 bases. This CDR3 has 17 amino acids. The trim removed 5 bases at V and 4 bases at J, leaving 11 bases unmatched. Germline V CDR1 and CDR2: MNHEY, SVGEGT. CDR3 loop: CASSRRTGAPYNEKLFF. DNA of the CDR3: TGTGCCAGCAGTCGGAGGACAGGGGCGCCCTATAATGAAAAACTGTTTTTT.

A few counts support this clone. The V and J genes are TRBV14 and TRBJ2-3; 8 nucleotides agree with TRBD2. V was pared by 1 base and J by 0 bases, with 6 bases of the junction left unmatched. The CDR3 runs to 17 residues. Per germline, CDR1 SGHDN and CDR2 FVKESK. The CDR3 coding sequence is TGTGCCAGCAGCCAAGCGGCACGGGGGGGTAGCACAGATACGCAGTATTTT. This translates into CASSQAARGGSTDTQYF.

V and J are TRBV6-5 and TRBJ2-1; D unclear. Deletions cut 0 bases from V and 0 bases from J, with 9 bases between. The V gene's germline CDR1 is MNHEY and CDR2 SVGAGI. The CDR3 is 16 residues long. CDR3 coding DNA: TGTGCCAGCAGTTACTCCGAGATTAGCTCCTACAATGAGCAGTTCTTC. It codes for CASSYSEISSYNEQFF.

The genes are TRBV20-1 and TRBJ1-5; D possibly corresponds to TRBD1 (6 bases). The CDR3 length is 12 residues. Per germline, CDR1 DFQATT and CDR2 SNEGSKA (reference sequence). Trimming removed 3 bases at V and 7 bases at J, with 10 bases between. This CDR3 reads CSASRGAQPQHF. In nucleotides, the CDR3 is TGCAGTGCTAGTCGGGGGGCCCAGCCCCAGCATTTT.